This record looks at one T cell receptor (beta chain) sequence and its context. Its antigen is as yet unknown. These data belong to a study of T cells in severe cutaneous drug reactions. Study as a whole: Enrolled patients had probable or definite SJS/TEN or DRESS per RegiSCAR. Blister fluids or cells and PBMC were collected from patients in acute or recovery stage. Findings and limits, study-wide: Blister cells averaged approximately 30% and PBMC around 5% TRBV12-4 in carbamazepine-induced Stevens-Johnson syndrome or toxic epidermal necrolysis patients.

The donors had carbamazepine-induced Stevens-Johnson syndrome or toxic epidermal necrolysis. The CDR3 contains 13 residues. Bulk and single-cell libraries used iRepertoire multiplex PCR with TCR subtype-specific primers. Each sample contributed roughly 95-550 ng of RNA for bulk libraries. One entry per CDR3 protein, without DNA, is what TCRdb gives after re-calling the multiplex PCR reads. The table for this sample gives 8,800 or so distinct CDR3 sequences. Sequencing was performed on cells from a skin blister. This chain connects TRBV12-3 or TRBV12-4 to TRBJ2-5; TCRdb reports TRBD2, a call that lacks DNA to check it against. This sequence was found in a human donor with a severe cutaneous adverse drug reaction. CDR3 sequence: CASCQAGGETQYF.